Listed below are T cell receptor beta chains from one sample, sequenced in a study of shared clonotypes between healthy human individuals. The table came from immunoSEQ multiplex PCR; TCRdb's copy has only in-frame clones and leaves some out. Seen here are approximately 1,000,000 clones, approximately 80% observed once, and the top ten hold 0.89%. The specimen was memory CD4+ T cells from PBMCs. All receptors derive from a man between 18 and 35 years old in good health. Some clones in this sample may be carry-over from other donors' samples. The CDR3 runs from the conserved cysteine through the conserved F or W. A D gene is named only where the DNA matches it firmly. Size tells how often a clone was seen (once, few, many) or the class of an expanded clone, and some rows leave it out.

>13|.|.|TRBJ1-1|TRBV6-5
TGTGCCAGCAGGCCCACTAGTGACACTGAAGCTTTCTTT
CASRPTSDTEAFF
>15|.|.|TRBJ2-7|TRBV5-4
TGTGCCAGCAGCTCGGGTAACGGACGCTCCTACGAGCAGTACTTC
CASSSGNGRSYEQYF
>13|.|.|TRBJ2-3|TRBV7-6
TGTGCCAGCAGCCCCAGGGCGGCGGATACGCAGTATTTT
CASSPRAADTQYF
>14|.|.|TRBJ1-2|TRBV28
TGTGCCAGCAGTCCTAAGAACAGGGATCGTGGCTACACCTTC
CASSPKNRDRGYTF
>16|TRBD2|.|TRBJ2-5|TRBV11-2
TGTGCCAGCAGCTTAGCGACTAGCTTAAACCAAGAGACCCAGTACTTC
CASSLATSLNQETQYF
>12|TRBD1|.|TRBJ2-5|TRBV10-3
TGTGCCATCCGGGACAGCTCAGAGACCCAGTACTTC
CAIRDSSETQYF
>16|.|.|TRBJ2-2|TRBV5-1
TGCGCCAGCAGCTTGGGCGGGATAGCGGTCACCGGGGAGCTGTTTTTT
CASSLGGIAVTGELFF
>13|.|.|TRBJ2-2|TRBV7-6
TGTGCCAGCAGCCCTACAAACACCGGGGAGCTGTTTTTT
CASSPTNTGELFF
>11|.|once|TRBJ2-1|TRBV27
TGTGCCAGCAGACAATATAATGAGCAGTTCTTC
CASRQYNEQFF
>16|.|.|TRBJ2-3|TRBV13
TGTGCCAGCAGCCCCCGTCCGCGGCTAAACACAGATACGCAGTATTTT
CASSPRPRLNTDTQYF
>14|.|.|TRBJ1-1|TRBV19
TGTGCCAGTAGTATAGGGTACGAGAACACTGAAGCTTTCTTT
CASSIGYENTEAFF
>15|TRBD1|.|TRBJ2-1|TRBV2
TGTGCCAGCAGCCACGGACCGACAGGGAGTAATGAGCAGTTCTTC
CASSHGPTGSNEQFF
>16|.|.|TRBJ2-1|TRBV13
TGTGCCAGCAGCCCTCGCCGGGTCCTCTCTAGTGATGAGCAGTTCTTC
CASSPRRVLSSDEQFF
>11|.|once|TRBJ1-1|TRBV12-5
TGTGCTAGTGCCACGGACGCTGAAGCTTTCTTT
CASATDAEAFF
>15|.|few|TRBJ1-1|TRBV30
TGTGCCTGGACTACTCGCGGTTGGGGGGCGACTGAAGCTTTCTTT
CAWTTRGWGATEAFF
>16|TRBD2|once|TRBJ2-7|TRBV28
TGTGCCAGCAGTTTAGGGGGACTAGCGGGAGTCAACGAGCAGTACTTC
CASSLGGLAGVNEQYF
>17|TRBD2|.|TRBJ2-5|TRBV27
TGTGCCAGCAGTCCCCTTGCGGGAGGGTGGGCCCAAGAGACCCAGTACTTC
CASSPLAGGWAQETQYF
>13|.|.|TRBJ1-1|TRBV5-1
TGCGCCAGCAGCTTTGAGCACGGAACTGAAGCTTTCTTT
CASSFEHGTEAFF
>17|TRBD1|.|TRBJ2-3|TRBV7-3
TGTGCCAGCAGCCCTCATTCAGGGGGCCTCCCCGGGGATACGCAGTATTTT
CASSPHSGGLPGDTQYF
>16|TRBD2|.|TRBJ2-3|TRBV2
TGTGCCAGCAGTAGACTAGCGGGAGCTCTATCAGATACGCAGTATTTT
CASSRLAGALSDTQYF
>16|.|.|TRBJ1-5|TRBV18
TGTGCCAGCTCACCAAACAGGGTGGGTGTCAATCAGCCCCAGCATTTT
CASSPNRVGVNQPQHF
>15|.|.|TRBJ2-3|TRBV30
TGTGCCTGGAGTGTACCCGGGAGAAGCACAGATACGCAGTATTTT
CAWSVPGRSTDTQYF
>17|.|.|TRBJ1-4|TRBV4-2
TGTGCCAGCAGCCAGGGAGACAGCCTTGGAACTAATGAAAAACTGTTTTTT
CASSQGDSLGTNEKLFF
>15|TRBD1|.|TRBJ1-2|TRBV11-2
TGTGCCAGCAGCCTCCGGACAGGGACGTTATATGGCTACACCTTC
CASSLRTGTLYGYTF
>16|.|once|TRBJ2-7|TRBV28
TGTGCCAGCAGCCCACCCACCCTACGTCGATACTACGAGCAGTACTTC
CASSPPTLRRYYEQYF
>16|TRBD2|.|TRBJ2-1|TRBV7-6
TGTGCCAGCAGCCCCCCGGGGGGACTAGTATACAATGAGCAGTTCTTC
CASSPPGGLVYNEQFF
>13|.|.|TRBJ2-7|TRBV7-9
TGTGCCAGCAGCTTAGCGAGGGACCTGGGGCAGTACTTC
CASSLARDLGQYF
>14|.|once|TRBJ2-3|TRBV7-9
TGTGCCAGCAGCTCCCGGTCTAGCACAGATACGCAGTATTTT
CASSSRSSTDTQYF
>13|.|.|TRBJ2-3|TRBV5-8
TGTGCCAGCAGCTTGCGGGGGGCGGATACGCAGTATTTT
CASSLRGADTQYF
>14|.|.|TRBJ2-3|TRBV13
TGTGCCAGCAGCCCCCCATGGCGGACAGATACGCAGTATTTT
CASSPPWRTDTQYF
>12|.|.|TRBJ2-5|TRBV6-1
TGTGCCAGCAGTGAAGTTAGAGAGACCCAGTACTTC
CASSEVRETQYF
>16|.|.|TRBJ1-1|TRBV14
TGTGCCAGCAGCCAAGATAGGGAACTGCTGAACACTGAAGCTTTCTTT
CASSQDRELLNTEAFF
>14|TRBD1|.|TRBJ2-5|TRBV29-1
TGCAGCGCAGGCCAGGGACAGGGCCAAGAGACCCAGTACTTC
CSAGQGQGQETQYF
>17|TRBD2|.|TRBJ2-3|TRBV18
TGTGCCAGCTCACCCTCGCTAGCGGGGGGATACACAGATACGCAGTATTTT
CASSPSLAGGYTDTQYF
>14|TRBD1|few|TRBJ1-2|TRBV14
TGTGCCAGCAGCCCCACAGGGGTCAACTATGGCTACACCTTC
CASSPTGVNYGYTF
>14|.|once|TRBJ2-5|TRBV19
TGTGCCAGTAGTCCCCCTGAGAATTCCCGGGCCCAGTACTTC
CASSPPENSRAQYF
>15|.|few|TRBJ1-5|TRBV5-1
TGCGCCAGCAGCCCGGCGGGGTCCGACGGTCAGCCCCAGCATTTT
CASSPAGSDGQPQHF
>12|.|few|TRBJ2-7|TRBV2
TGTGCCAGCAGTGAACAGGACTACGAGCAGTACTTC
CASSEQDYEQYF
>13|.|few|TRBJ2-7|TRBV28
TGTGCCAGCAGTTTAACTACCCCCCACGAGCAGTACTTC
CASSLTTPHEQYF
>15|.|.|TRBJ2-3|TRBV5-8
TGTGCCAGCAGCCGAAAAGGGGGGAGGGAAGATACGCAGTATTTT
CASSRKGGREDTQYF
>13|.|few|TRBJ1-2|TRBV28
TGTGCCAGCAGCCCCCCGGGTTGGTATGGCTACACCTTC
CASSPPGWYGYTF
>11|.|.|TRBJ2-5|TRBV11-2
TGTGCCAGCAGCCTAACAGAGACCCAGTACTTC
CASSLTETQYF